Listed below are T cell receptor beta chains from one sample, sequenced in a study of human T cells and chemical hapten exposure. TCRdb re-called the RACE reads through MiXCR, storing one row per CDR3 protein. Among more than 70,000 distinct CDR3 sequences listed, around 9% were seen once. The source material was whole blood. The receptors were sampled from a female donor in good health. Some clones in this sample may be carry-over from other donors' samples. CDR3s include the opening cysteine and the closing phenylalanine or tryptophan. Fields, in order: D gene, V gene, J gene, clone size, CDR3 protein, CDR3 DNA. The D gene is left open where the match is weak. Clone size, where shown, is once, few, many, or a class for clones that have expanded.

>TRBD2|TRBV11-2|TRBJ2-1|.
CASSQSGNSYNEQFF
TGTGCCAGCAGCCAAAGCGGGAACTCCTACAATGAGCAGTTCTTC
>.|TRBV13|TRBJ1-2|.
CASSLGVWWEKEYGYTF
TGTGCCAGCAGCTTAGGTGTTTGGTGGGAAAAGGAGTATGGCTACACCTTC
>.|TRBV29-1|TRBJ2-3|.
CSAPESTDTQYF
TGCAGCGCCCCAGAAAGCACAGATACGCAGTATTTT
>.|TRBV5-1|TRBJ1-1|.
CASSLSGPDRDTEAFF
TGCGCCAGCAGCTTGTCAGGGCCCGATAGGGACACTGAAGCTTTCTTT
>TRBD2|TRBV2|TRBJ2-1|many
CASTDGTSGSDEQFF
TGTGCCAGCACCGACGGTACTAGCGGGAGCGATGAGCAGTTCTTC
>.|TRBV21-1|TRBJ1-3|.
CASIRTSHRTQESRSGNTIYF
TGTGCCAGCATCCGAACCAGTCACAGGACCCAAGAAAGTCGCTCTGGAAACACCATATATTTT
>.|TRBV29-1|TRBJ2-1|many
CSVEEGRGGEFF
TGCAGCGTTGAAGAAGGTAGGGGCGGCGAGTTCTTC
>TRBD1|TRBV4-3|TRBJ1-1|few
CASSQEGTALEAFF
TGCGCCAGCAGCCAAGAAGGGACAGCTCTTGAAGCTTTCTTT
>.|TRBV9|TRBJ2-1|.
CASSVASASVGNEQFF
TGTGCCAGCAGCGTAGCTTCGGCTAGCGTAGGGAATGAGCAGTTCTTC
>TRBD2|TRBV10-3|TRBJ2-3|.
CAIKGSGGKADTQYF
TGTGCCATCAAAGGTAGCGGGGGAAAGGCAGATACGCAGTATTTT
>TRBD1|TRBV27|TRBJ1-1|few
CASSLEFVKGQGFRAFF
TGTGCCAGCAGTTTGGAATTCGTTAAGGGACAGGGGTTTAGGGCTTTCTTT
>.|TRBV7-9|TRBJ2-5|few
CASSRDSQETQYF
TGTGCCAGCAGCCGAGACAGTCAAGAGACCCAGTACTTC
>TRBD1|TRBV6-5|TRBJ1-4|many
CASSNDRGPNEKLFF
TGTGCCAGCAGTAATGACAGGGGGCCTAATGAAAAACTGTTTTTT
>TRBD1|TRBV14|TRBJ2-1|.
CASSVQGAGNEQFF
TGTGCCAGCAGCGTACAGGGGGCCGGTAATGAGCAGTTCTTC
>.|TRBV7-2|TRBJ1-5|many
CASSAQGWSNQPQHF
TGTGCCAGCAGCGCCCAGGGATGGAGCAATCAGCCCCAGCATTTT